There are many counts of the clone carrying this T cell receptor beta chain. Being one base from a much bigger clone, this may be a read error. Co-extracting RNA and DNA was done with roughly 17-33 mg of unsorted bulk tissue as input. Making TCR beta cDNA involved 400 to 600 ng total RNA and a constant-region primer. Researchers made the TCR beta libraries by running three nested multiplex PCR rounds with slightly modified ARM-PCR. Amplification in the first two PCR rounds was performed using TRBV1-TRBV30 forward primers and a C-beta reverse primer for approximately 10 cycles each. Via MiXCR, TCRdb re-called the multiplex PCR reads, giving one row per CDR3 protein. The sample holds 52,000 or so distinct CDR3 sequences, 70% to 80% seen once. The entry originates in a study of tumor-infiltrating lymphocytes in primary liver carcinoma. Study at large: Each of the samples returned roughly 3.5 to 7.13 million productive TCRbeta reads (a yield similar across tissue types).

This CDR3 has 14 amino acids. The chain uses TRBV12-3 or TRBV12-4 and TRBJ2-7; D not resolved. The specimen was liver tumor tissue from sampling region 5. Subset denoted: tumor region T5, tumor centre. This clonotype originated in a middle-aged man with primary liver carcinoma and hepatitis B virus infection. The CDR3 sequence is CASSLVAGTYDQYF. DNA for the CDR3: TGTGCCAGCAGTTTGGTGGCAGGCACCTACGACCAGTACTTC.